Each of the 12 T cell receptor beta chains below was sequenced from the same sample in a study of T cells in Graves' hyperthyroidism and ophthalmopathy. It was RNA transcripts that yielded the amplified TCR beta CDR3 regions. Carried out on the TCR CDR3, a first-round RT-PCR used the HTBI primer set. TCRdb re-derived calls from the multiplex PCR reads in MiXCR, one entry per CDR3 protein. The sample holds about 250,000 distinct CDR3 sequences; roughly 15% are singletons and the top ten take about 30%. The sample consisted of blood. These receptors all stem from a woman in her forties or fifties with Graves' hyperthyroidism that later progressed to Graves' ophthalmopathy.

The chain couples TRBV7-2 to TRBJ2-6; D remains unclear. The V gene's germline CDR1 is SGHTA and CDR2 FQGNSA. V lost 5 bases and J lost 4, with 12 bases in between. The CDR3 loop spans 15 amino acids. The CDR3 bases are TGTGCCAGCAGCGAGGTTGCGGCCGGGGCCAACGTCCTGACTTTC. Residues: CASSEVAAGANVLTF.

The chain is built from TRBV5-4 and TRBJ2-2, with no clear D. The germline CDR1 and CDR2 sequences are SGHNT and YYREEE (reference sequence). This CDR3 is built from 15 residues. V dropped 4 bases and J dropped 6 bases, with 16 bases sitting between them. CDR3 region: CASSTGSYGPGELFF. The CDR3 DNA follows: TGTGCCAGCAGCACTGGTAGCTACGGCCCCGGGGAGCTGTTTTTT. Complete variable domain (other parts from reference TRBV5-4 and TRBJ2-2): ETGVTQSPTHLIKTRGQQVTLRCSSQSGHNTVSWYQQALGQGPQFIFQYYREEENGRGNFPPRFSGLQFPNYSSELNVNALELDDSALYLCASSTGSYGPGELFFGEGSRLTVL.

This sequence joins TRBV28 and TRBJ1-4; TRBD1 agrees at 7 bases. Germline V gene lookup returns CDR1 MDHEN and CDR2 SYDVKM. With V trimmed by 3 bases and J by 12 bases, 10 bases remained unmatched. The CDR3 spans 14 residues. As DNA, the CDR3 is TGTGCCAGCAGTTTGTCAGGGGGGGATGGAGAACTGTTTTTT. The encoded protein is CASSLSGGDGELFF.

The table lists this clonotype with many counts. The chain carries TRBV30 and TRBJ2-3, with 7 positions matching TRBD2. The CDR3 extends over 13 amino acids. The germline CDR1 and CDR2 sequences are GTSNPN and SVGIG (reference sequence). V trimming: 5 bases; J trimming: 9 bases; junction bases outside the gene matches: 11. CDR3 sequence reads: CAWRPGTISTQYF. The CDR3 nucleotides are TGTGCCTGGCGTCCCGGGACTATTAGCACGCAGTATTTT.

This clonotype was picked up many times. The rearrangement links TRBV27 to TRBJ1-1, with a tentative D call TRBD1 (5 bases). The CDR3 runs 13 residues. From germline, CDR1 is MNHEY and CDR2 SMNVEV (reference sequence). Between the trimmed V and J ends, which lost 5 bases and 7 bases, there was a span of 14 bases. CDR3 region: CASSHKGHFEAFF. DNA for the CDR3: TGTGCCAGCAGTCACAAAGGACACTTTGAAGCTTTCTTT.

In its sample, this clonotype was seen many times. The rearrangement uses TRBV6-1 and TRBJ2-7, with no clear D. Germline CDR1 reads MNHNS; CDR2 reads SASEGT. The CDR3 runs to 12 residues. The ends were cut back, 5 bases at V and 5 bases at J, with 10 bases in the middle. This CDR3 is CASSFEADEQYF. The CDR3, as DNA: TGTGCCAGCAGTTTTGAGGCAGACGAGCAGTACTTC.

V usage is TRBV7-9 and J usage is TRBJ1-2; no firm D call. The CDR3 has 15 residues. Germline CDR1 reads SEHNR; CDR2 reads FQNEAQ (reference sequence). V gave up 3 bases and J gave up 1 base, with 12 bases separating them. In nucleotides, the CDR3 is TGTGCCAGCAGCTTCCCTGATAGCATTAACTATGGCTACACCTTC. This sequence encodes CASSFPDSINYGYTF.

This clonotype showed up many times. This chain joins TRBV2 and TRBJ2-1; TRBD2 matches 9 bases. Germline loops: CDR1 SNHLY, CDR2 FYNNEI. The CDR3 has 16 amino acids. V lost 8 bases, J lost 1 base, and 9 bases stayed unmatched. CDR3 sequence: CASRRSGSGSYNEQFF. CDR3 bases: TGTGCCAGCCGACGTAGCGGGAGTGGATCCTACAATGAGCAGTTCTTC.

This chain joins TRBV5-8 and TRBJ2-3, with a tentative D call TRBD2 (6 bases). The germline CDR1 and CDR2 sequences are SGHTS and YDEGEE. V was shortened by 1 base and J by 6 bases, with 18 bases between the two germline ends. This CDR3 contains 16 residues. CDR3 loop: CASSLRKRIAGDTQYF. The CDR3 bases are TGTGCCAGCAGCTTGCGGAAGCGGATTGCGGGGGATACGCAGTATTTT.

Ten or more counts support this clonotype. The CDR3 here is CASSVTSGLYNEQFF. DNA for the CDR3: TGTGCCAGCAGCGTCACTAGCGGCCTATACAATGAGCAGTTCTTC. This chain connects TRBV2 to TRBJ2-1; 8 bases are shared with TRBD2. Germline CDR1 SNHLY, CDR2 FYNNEI. The CDR3 is made up of 15 amino acids. The V segment lost 6 bases and the J segment 4 bases; nucleotides outside the gene matches: 8.

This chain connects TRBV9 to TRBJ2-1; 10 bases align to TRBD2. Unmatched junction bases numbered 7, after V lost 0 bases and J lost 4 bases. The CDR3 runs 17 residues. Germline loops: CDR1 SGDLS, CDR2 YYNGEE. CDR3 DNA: TGTGCCAGCAGCGTAGTAAGCGGGAGGGCCCCGTACAATGAGCAGTTCTTC. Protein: CASSVVSGRAPYNEQFF.

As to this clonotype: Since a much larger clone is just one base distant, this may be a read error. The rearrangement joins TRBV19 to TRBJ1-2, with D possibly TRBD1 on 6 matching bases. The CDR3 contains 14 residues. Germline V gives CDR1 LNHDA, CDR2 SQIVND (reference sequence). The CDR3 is CASSSDRALYAYTF. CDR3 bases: TGTGCCAGTAGCTCGGACAGAGCTTTATATGCCTACACCTTC.